The 2 T cell receptor beta chains below all came from one sample that was sequenced in a study of T cell responses to AZD1222 COVID-19 vaccine. Sequencing was performed with immunoSEQ multiplex PCR; in TCRdb, only in-frame clones are kept and a portion is missing. The table has 95,000 to 150,000 clones, 70% to 90% seen once. This sample comprised peripheral blood, obtained on day 0 of AZD1222 vaccination. The source is an adult in good health.

The chain carries TRBV29-1 and TRBJ1-2; D is possibly TRBD1 (5 bases). Germline V gene lookup returns CDR1 SQVTM and CDR2 ANQGSEA. V was pared by 0 bases and J by 4 bases, with 9 bases between. CDR3 length equals 13 residues. CDR3 protein: CSVEDRQSYGYTF. As DNA, the CDR3 is TGCAGCGTTGAAGATCGACAGTCCTATGGCTACACCTTC.

The chain recombines TRBV27 with TRBJ1-5, with 10 bases fitting TRBD1. Germline V gene sequence: CDR1 MNHEY, CDR2 SMNVEV (reference sequence). The CDR3 extends over 21 amino acids. The ends lost 3 bases at V and 0 bases at J; junction bases unmatched: 17. CDR3 sequence: CASSFRAAGTGVGVSNQPQHF. The CDR3 region has the DNA TGTGCCAGCAGTTTCCGCGCCGCCGGGACAGGGGTTGGGGTTAGCAATCAGCCCCAGCATTTT.